This T cell receptor (beta chain) was sequenced for a study of T cells in Graves' hyperthyroidism and ophthalmopathy. The wider study: Prior to any treatment, at the point of initial diagnosis, peripheral blood was collected.

General study points: Most expanded thyroid clonotypes above 0.001 recurred in blood. A model of 13 V-J features distinguished ophthalmopathy from stable hyperthyroidism.

This clonotype was seen many times. Its antigen remains unidentified. PBMCs were collected from a roughly 10 ml volume of fresh peripheral blood. The source material, RNA transcripts, was used to amplify TCR beta CDR3 regions. Primed by the HTBI set, a first-round RT-PCR was run on the TCR CDR3. MiXCR was run by TCRdb on the multiplex PCR reads, yielding one entry per CDR3 protein. Of around 600,000 distinct CDR3 sequences in the sample, 12% to 15% were seen once. CDR1 is KGHDR, CDR2 SFDVKD, per germline. V lost 1 base, J lost 0 bases, and 17 bases lay in between. The CDR3 contains 19 residues. The sequence was obtained from a woman between 18 and 29 years old with Graves' ophthalmopathy. Sequencing was done on a sample of blood. The chain links TRBV24-1 to TRBJ2-2; TRBD1 or TRBD2 may be the D gene (5 bases each). The CDR3 sequence: CATSDLEGRYTSNTGELFF. The CDR3 DNA follows: TGTGCCACCAGTGATTTAGAGGGACGCTACACCTCGAACACCGGGGAGCTGTTTTTT.